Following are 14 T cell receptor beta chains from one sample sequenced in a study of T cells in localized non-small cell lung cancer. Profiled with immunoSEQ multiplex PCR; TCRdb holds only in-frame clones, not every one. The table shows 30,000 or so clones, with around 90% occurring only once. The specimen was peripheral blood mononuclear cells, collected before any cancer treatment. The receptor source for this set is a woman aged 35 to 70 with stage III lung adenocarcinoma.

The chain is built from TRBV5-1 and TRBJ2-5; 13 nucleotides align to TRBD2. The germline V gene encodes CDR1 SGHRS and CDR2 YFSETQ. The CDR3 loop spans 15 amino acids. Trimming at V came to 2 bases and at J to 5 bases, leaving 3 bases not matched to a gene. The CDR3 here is CASSFGLAGEETQYF. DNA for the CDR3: TGCGCCAGCAGCTTCGGACTAGCGGGAGAGGAGACCCAGTACTTC.

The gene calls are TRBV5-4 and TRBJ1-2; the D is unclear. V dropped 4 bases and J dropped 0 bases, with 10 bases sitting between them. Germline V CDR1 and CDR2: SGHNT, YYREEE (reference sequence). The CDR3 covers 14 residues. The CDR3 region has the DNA TGTGCCAGCAGCGGGGAGCCAGCTAACTATGGCTACACCTTC. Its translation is CASSGEPANYGYTF.

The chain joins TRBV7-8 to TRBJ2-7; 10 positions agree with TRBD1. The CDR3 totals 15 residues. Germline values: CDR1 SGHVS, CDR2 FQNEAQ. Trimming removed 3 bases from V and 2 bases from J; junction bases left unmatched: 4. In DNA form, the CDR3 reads TGTGCCAGCAGCTTCCGGACAGGGGGGACCTACGAGCAGTACTTC. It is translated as CASSFRTGGTYEQYF.

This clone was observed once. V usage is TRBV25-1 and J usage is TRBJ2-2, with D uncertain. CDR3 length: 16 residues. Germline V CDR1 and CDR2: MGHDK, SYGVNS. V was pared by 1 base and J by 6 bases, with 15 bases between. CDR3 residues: CASSESSGPQAGELFF. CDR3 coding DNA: TGTGCCAGCAGTGAATCTTCCGGGCCCCAGGCCGGGGAGCTGTTTTTT.

The CDR3: CASTSGQGAYYYQPQHF. For the CDR3, the DNA is TGTGCCAGCACCAGTGGACAGGGGGCGTATTACTATCAGCCCCAGCATTTT. The chain uses TRBV9 and TRBJ1-5, with 11 bases lining up with TRBD1. V gave up 6 bases and J gave up 5 bases; unmatched junction bases: 13. Germline V lookup: CDR1 SGDLS, CDR2 YYNGEE. This CDR3 contains 17 residues.

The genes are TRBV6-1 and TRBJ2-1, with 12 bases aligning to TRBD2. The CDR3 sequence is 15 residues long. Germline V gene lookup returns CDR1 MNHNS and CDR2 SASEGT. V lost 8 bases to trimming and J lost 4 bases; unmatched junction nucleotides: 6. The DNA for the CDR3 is TGTGCCAGCCATCGACTAGCGGGAGTGTACAATGAGCAGTTCTTC. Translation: CASHRLAGVYNEQFF.

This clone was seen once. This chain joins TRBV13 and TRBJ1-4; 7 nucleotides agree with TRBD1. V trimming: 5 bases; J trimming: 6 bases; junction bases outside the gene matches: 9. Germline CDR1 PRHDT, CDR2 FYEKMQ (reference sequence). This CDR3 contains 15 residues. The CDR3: CASSQLDRVDEKLFF. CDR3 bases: TGTGCCAGCAGCCAATTAGACAGGGTAGATGAAAAACTGTTTTTT.

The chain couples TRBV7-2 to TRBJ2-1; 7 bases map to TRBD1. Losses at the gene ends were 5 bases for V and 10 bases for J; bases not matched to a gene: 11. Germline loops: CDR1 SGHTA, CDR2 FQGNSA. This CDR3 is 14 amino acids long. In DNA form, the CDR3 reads TGTGCCAGCAGCCGAGCCGGGACAGCAAAAGAGCAGTTCTTC. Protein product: CASSRAGTAKEQFF.

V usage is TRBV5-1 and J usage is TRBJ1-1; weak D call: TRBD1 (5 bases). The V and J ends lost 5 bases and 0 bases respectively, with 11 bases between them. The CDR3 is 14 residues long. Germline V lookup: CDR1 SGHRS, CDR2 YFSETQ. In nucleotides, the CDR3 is TGCGCCAGCAGGCCCAGGGAGGTGAACACTGAAGCTTTCTTT. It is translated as CASRPREVNTEAFF. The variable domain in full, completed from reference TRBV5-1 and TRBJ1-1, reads KAGVTQTPRYLIKTRGQQVTLSCSPISGHRSVSWYQQTPGQGLQFLFEYFSETQRNKGNFPGRFSGRQFSNSRSEMNVSTLELGDSALYLCASRPREVNTEAFFGQGTRLTVV.

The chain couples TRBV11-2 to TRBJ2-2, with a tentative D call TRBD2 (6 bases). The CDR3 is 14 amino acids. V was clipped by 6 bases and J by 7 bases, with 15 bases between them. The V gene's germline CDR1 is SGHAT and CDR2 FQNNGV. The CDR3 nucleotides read TGTGCCAGCAGGCGGGGTGAGGACGGCGGGGAGCTGTTTTTT. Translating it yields CASRRGEDGGELFF.

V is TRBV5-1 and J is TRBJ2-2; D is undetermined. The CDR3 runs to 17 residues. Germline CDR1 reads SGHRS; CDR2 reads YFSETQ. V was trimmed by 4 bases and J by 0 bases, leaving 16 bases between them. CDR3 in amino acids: CASSTFAMGANTGELFF. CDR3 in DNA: TGCGCCAGCAGCACCTTTGCGATGGGCGCGAACACCGGGGAGCTGTTTTTT.

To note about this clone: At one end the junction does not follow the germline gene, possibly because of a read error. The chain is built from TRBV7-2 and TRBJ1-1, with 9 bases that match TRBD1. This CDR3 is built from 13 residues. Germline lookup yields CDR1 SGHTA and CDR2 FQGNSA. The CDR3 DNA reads TGTGCCAGCAGCTTAACAGGGGGCACTGAAACTTTCTTT. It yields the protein CASSLTGGTETFF.

The CDR3 DNA follows: TGCGCCAGCAGCCCCGAACCCGTCGGTGGGGTTCAGTACTTC. This sequence encodes CASSPEPVGGVQYF. The J gene is TRBJ2-4, the V gene TRBV5-1; the D is unclear. V was pared by 4 bases and J by 11 bases, with 19 bases between. Germline values: CDR1 SGHRS, CDR2 YFSETQ. This CDR3 comprises 14 residues.

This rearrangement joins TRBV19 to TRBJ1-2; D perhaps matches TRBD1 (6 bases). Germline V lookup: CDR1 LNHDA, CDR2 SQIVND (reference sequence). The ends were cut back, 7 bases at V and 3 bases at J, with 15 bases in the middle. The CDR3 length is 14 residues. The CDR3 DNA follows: TGTGCCAGTAAAAAAGGAGCAGGGGACTATGGCTACACCTTC. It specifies CASKKGAGDYGYTF.